This entry describes one TCR beta chain. The data were obtained in a study of T cell changes during pregnancy in multiple sclerosis. Clones were read by immunoSEQ multiplex PCR, and TCRdb kept only the in-frame ones, dropping some. The sample shows about 98,000 clones, under 95% of them seen only once. This CDR3 contains 14 residues. V shed 2 bases and J shed 5 bases, with 12 bases lying between them. CDR1 MNHNY and CDR2 SVGAGI come from the germline V gene (reference sequence). The chain joins TRBV6-6 to TRBJ1-1, with a weak D call TRBD1 (5 bases). The source of this sequence is a female donor in good health, enrolled as a control in a pregnancy study. Sample: peripheral blood, taken after pregnancy. The CDR3, as DNA: TGTGCCAGCAGTTACGCCACGGGGGAGACTGAAGCTTTCTTT. It encodes CASSYATGETEAFF.